This T cell receptor (beta chain) was profiled in a study of T cells in narcolepsy. Across the study: Enrolled donors included narcolepsy type 1 or type 2 patients and healthy controls.

The germline V gene encodes CDR1 MNHEY and CDR2 SMNVEV (reference sequence). Trimming left V 3 bases short and J 0 bases short, with 9 bases between. The CDR3 is 15 residues long. General study points: HCRT-specific and TRIB2-specific autoreactive clonotypes appeared among same-patient CSF and blood CD4+ clonotypes. Healthy controls reportedly lacked the autoreactive clonotypes serially found in patients' blood.

Clones were read by immunoSEQ multiplex PCR, and TCRdb kept only the in-frame ones, dropping some. Counted here are 37,000 or so clones, approximately 86% occurring once; the ten biggest clones make up approximately 1.7%. About this clone itself: Its antigen is undetermined.

The genes are TRBV27 and TRBJ1-3; D is unclear. The clonotype was recovered from a human donor with narcolepsy. The sequencing input was CD45RA- memory CD4+ T cells from PBMCs. CDR3 coding DNA: TGTGCCAGCAGTTTTCTTCCCCTCTCTGGAAACACCATATATTTT. Translated, it gives CASSFLPLSGNTIYF.